The next 3 T cell receptor beta chains were all read from a single sample in a study of blood T cell repertoires in COVID-19. The repertoire was sequenced with immunoSEQ multiplex PCR; TCRdb's copy has only in-frame clones and lacks some. The table records about 150,000 clones, about four fifths of them present only once. Material for sequencing was peripheral blood. These receptors all stem from a woman older than 75 with acute or convalescent COVID-19.

The chain uses TRBV10-3 and TRBJ1-1; weak D call: TRBD1 (6 bases). CDR1 is ENHRY and CDR2 is SYGVKD in the germline V gene. Deletions cut 0 bases from V and 5 bases from J, with 16 bases between. The CDR3 spans 16 residues. In DNA form, the CDR3 reads TGTGCCATCAGTGAGTCGGGGGCCGCAGGATGGACTGAAGCTTTCTTT. Translation gives CAISESGAAGWTEAFF.

The sample holds a few counts of this clone. V is TRBV4-2 and J is TRBJ1-2; D is uncertain. Germline CDR1 is LGHNA and CDR2 is YNFKEQ. V lost 5 bases to trimming and J lost 2 bases, with 6 bases between them. CDR3 length: 12 residues. As DNA, the CDR3 is TGTGCCAGCAGCGCACGGAACTATGGCTACACCTTC. Its translation: CASSARNYGYTF.

The V gene is TRBV15, the J gene TRBJ1-4; unclear D gene. V lost 0 bases, J lost 8 bases, and 13 bases lay in between. Per germline, CDR1 LNHNV and CDR2 YYDKDF (reference sequence). This CDR3 contains 15 residues. CDR3 DNA sequence: TGTGCCACCAGCAGAGAGATCATGGCAGGCGAAAAACTGTTTTTT. Its protein product is CATSREIMAGEKLFF.